The sequence of this T cell receptor (beta chain) was determined in a study of OX40 agonist ivuxolimab in advanced cancers. This clone was seen only once. Its cognate antigen is unknown. Germline lookup yields CDR1 SGHTA and CDR2 FQGNSA. This CDR3 contains 15 residues. J lost 0 bases, V lost 3 bases, and 2 bases had no gene match. Whole-study results and caveats: More expanded clones were seen, on average, in CD8+ T cells than in CD4+. Also showing low normalized T-cell clonal expansion were some of the nonresponders.

Sequencing was performed with immunoSEQ multiplex PCR; in TCRdb, only in-frame clones are kept and a portion is missing. Among fewer than 85,000 clones, 75% to 90% were seen once, and the ten largest hold approximately 0.78%. This sequence joins TRBV7-2 and TRBJ2-3; 8 positions match TRBD2. The starting material was CD4+ or CD8+ T cells sorted from blood, obtained in a trial of the OX40 agonist ivuxolimab. This TCR derives from an adult with an advanced solid tumor such as melanoma, head and neck, liver or kidney cancer. CDR3 amino acids: CASSFSGASTDTQYF. CDR3 sequence (DNA): TGTGCCAGCAGCTTTAGCGGGGCAAGCACAGATACGCAGTATTTT.